This T cell receptor beta chain derives from a study of cytomegalovirus exposure and HLA in healthy donors. Study-level results: The authors listed about 170 TCR beta chains as cytomegalovirus-associated. Rarity marked most TCR sequences, yet some public TCRs occurred in many donors. Other equally common chains were less clonally expanded than HLA-associated TCR beta chains, a later analysis showed.

Remarks on this clone: Its antigen remains unknown.

PCR involved 60 Vbeta and 13 Jbeta primers. Only in-frame clones appear in the TCRdb table, and some are missing; sequencing was by immunoSEQ multiplex PCR. The sample totals approximately 180,000 clones. From germline, CDR1 is SGDLS and CDR2 YYNGEE. There are 15 residues in the CDR3. V lost 4 bases to trimming and J lost 4 bases; unmatched junction nucleotides: 8. The chain joins TRBV9 to TRBJ2-5, with 9 bases aligning to TRBD1. What was sequenced was PBMCs. The sequence was obtained from a man in his thirties or forties in good health and CMV-seronegative. The DNA for the CDR3 is TGTGCCAGCAGCACGACAGGGGGGAGACGAGAGACCCAGTACTTC. It is translated as CASSTTGGRRETQYF. Supplemented by reference TRBV9 and TRBJ2-5, the full variable domain reads DSGVTQTPKHLITATGQRVTLRCSPRSGDLSVYWYQQSLDQGLQFLIQYYNGEERAKGNILERFSAQQFPDLHSELNLSSLELGDSALYFCASSTTGGRRETQYFGPGTRLLVL.